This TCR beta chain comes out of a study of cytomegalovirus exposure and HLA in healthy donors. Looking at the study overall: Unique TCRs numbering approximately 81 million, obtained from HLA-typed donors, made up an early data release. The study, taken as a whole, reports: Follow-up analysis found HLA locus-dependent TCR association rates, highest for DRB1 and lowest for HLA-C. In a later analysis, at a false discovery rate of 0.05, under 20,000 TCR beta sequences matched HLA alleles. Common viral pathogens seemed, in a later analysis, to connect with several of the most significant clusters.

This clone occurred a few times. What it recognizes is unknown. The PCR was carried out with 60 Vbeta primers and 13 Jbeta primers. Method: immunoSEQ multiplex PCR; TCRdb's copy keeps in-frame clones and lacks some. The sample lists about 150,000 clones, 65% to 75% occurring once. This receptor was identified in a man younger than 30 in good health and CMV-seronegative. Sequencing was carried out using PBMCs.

CDR3 DNA: TGTGCCAGTAGTATAGAGGGCCGGTCCTACGAGCAGTACTTC. Translating gives CASSIEGRSYEQYF. V usage is TRBV19 and J usage is TRBJ2-7, with D uncertain. The CDR3 has 14 residues. Germline V lookup: CDR1 LNHDA, CDR2 SQIVND (reference sequence). V was shortened by 0 bases and J by 1 base, with 7 bases between the two germline ends.